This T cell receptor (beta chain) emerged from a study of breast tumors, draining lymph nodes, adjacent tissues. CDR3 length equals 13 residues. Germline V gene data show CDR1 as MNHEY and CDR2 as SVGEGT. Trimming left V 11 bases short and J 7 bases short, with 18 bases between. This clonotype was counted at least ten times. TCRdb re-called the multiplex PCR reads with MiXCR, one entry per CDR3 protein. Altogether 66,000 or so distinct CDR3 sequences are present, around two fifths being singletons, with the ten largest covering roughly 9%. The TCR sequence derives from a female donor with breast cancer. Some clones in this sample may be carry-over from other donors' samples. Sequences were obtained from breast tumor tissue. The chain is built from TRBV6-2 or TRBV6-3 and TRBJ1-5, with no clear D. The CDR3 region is CASRQVVGQPQHF. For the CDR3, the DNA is TGTGCCTCGAGGCAGGTCGTGGGGCAGCCCCAGCATTTT.